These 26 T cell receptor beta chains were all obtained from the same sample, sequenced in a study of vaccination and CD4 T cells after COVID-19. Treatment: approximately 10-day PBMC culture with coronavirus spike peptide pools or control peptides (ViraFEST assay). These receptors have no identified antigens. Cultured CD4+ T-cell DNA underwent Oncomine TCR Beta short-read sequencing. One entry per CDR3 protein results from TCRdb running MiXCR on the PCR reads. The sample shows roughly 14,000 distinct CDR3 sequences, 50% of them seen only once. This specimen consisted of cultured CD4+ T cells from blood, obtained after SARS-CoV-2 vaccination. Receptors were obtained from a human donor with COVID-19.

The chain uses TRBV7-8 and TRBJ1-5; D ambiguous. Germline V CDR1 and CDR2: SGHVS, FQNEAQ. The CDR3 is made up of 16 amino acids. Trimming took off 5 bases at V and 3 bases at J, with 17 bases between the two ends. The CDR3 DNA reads TGTGCCAGCAGCCCCGAGGGCCGGCGGGACAATCAGCCCCAGCATTTT. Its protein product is CASSPEGRRDNQPQHF.

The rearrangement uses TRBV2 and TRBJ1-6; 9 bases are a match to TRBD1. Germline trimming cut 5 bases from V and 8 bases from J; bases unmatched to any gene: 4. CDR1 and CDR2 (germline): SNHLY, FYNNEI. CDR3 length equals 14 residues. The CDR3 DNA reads TGTGCCAGCAGTCTTCGGGACAGGGATTCACCCCTCCACTTT. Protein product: CASSLRDRDSPLHF. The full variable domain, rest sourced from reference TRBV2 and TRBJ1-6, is EPEVTQTPSHQVTQMGQEVILRCVPISNHLYFYWYRQILGQKVEFLVSFYNNEISEKSEIFDDQFSVERPDGSNFTLKIRSTKLEDSAMYFCASSLRDRDSPLHFGNGTRLTVT.

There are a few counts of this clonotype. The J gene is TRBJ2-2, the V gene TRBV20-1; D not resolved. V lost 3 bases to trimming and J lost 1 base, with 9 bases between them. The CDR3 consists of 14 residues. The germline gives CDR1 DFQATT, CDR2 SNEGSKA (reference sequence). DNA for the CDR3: TGCAGTGCTAGTCGGCTCATGAACACCGGGGAGCTGTTTTTT. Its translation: CSASRLMNTGELFF.

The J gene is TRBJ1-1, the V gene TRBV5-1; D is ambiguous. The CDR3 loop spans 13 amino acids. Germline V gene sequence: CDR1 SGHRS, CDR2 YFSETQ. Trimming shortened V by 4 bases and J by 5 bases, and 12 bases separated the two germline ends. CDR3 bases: TGCGCCAGCAGCCCCGTACTTGGGACTGAAGCTTTCTTT. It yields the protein CASSPVLGTEAFF.

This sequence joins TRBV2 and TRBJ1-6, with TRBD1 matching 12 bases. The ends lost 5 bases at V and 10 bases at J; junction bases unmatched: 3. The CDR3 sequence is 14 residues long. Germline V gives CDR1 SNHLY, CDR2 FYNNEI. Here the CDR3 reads CASSTGTGGSPLHF. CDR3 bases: TGTGCCAGCAGTACCGGGACAGGGGGCTCACCCCTCCACTTT.

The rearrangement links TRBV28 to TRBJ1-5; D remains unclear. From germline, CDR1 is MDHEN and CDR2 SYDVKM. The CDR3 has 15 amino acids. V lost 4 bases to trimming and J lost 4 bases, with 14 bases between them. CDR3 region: CASSSWVLGNQPQHF. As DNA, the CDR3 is TGTGCCAGCAGTTCATGGGTTCTAGGTAATCAGCCCCAGCATTTT. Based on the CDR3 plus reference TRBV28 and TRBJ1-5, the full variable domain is DVKVTQSSRYLVKRTGEKVFLECVQDMDHENMFWYRQDPGLGLRLIYFSYDVKMKEKGDIPEGYSVSREKKERFSLILESASTNQTSMYLCASSSWVLGNQPQHFGDGTRLSIL.

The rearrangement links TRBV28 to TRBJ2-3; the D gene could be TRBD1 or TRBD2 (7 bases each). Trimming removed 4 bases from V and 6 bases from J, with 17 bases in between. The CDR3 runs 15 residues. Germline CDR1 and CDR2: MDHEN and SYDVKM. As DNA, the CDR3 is TGTGCCAGCAGTTCCCAGGGGGGGGCCCTTGATACGCAGTATTTT. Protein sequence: CASSSQGGALDTQYF.

The CDR3 DNA follows: TGCAGTGCCGGAACGCAGCGGCGGTTCACCGGGGAGCTGTTTTTT. Its protein is CSAGTQRRFTGELFF. The chain combines TRBV20-1 with TRBJ2-2; TRBD2 might be the D (5 bases). V lost 6 bases, J lost 4 bases, and 18 bases lay in between. Germline V CDR1 and CDR2: DFQATT, SNEGSKA (reference sequence). The CDR3 covers 15 residues.

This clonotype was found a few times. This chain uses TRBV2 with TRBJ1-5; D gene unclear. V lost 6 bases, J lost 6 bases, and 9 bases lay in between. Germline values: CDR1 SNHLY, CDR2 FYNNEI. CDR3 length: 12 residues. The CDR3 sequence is CASSGEGQPQHF. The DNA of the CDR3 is TGTGCCAGCAGCGGAGAGGGTCAGCCCCAGCATTTT.

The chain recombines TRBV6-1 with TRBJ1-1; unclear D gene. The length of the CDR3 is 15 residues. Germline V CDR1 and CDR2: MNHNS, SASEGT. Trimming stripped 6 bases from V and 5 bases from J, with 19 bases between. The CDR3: CASSYIGLRVTEAFF. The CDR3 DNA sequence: TGTGCCAGCAGCTATATTGGGTTGAGGGTGACTGAAGCTTTCTTT.

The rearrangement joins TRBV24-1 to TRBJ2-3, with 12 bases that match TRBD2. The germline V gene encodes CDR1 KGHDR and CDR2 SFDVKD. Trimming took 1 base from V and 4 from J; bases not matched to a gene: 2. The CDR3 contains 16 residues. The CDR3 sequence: CATSDFGTSGSDTQYF. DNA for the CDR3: TGTGCCACCAGTGATTTTGGGACTAGCGGGTCAGATACGCAGTATTTT.

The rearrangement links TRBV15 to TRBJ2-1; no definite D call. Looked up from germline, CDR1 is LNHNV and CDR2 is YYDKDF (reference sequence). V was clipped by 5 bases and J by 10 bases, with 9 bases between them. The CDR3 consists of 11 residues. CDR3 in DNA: TGTGCCACCAGCGCCGGGCCGGAGCAGTTCTTC. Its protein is CATSAGPEQFF.

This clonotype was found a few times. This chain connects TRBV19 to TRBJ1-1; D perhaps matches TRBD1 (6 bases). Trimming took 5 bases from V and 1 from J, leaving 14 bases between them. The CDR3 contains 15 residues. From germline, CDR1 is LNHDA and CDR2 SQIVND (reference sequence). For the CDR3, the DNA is TGTGCCAGTAGTCCCCAACAGGGATCGAACACTGAAGCTTTCTTT. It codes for CASSPQQGSNTEAFF.

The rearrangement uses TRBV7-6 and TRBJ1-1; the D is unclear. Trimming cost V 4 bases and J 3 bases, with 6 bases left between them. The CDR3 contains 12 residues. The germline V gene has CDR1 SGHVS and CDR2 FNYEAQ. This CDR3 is CASSSPDTEAFF. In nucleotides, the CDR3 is TGTGCCAGCAGCTCCCCGGACACTGAAGCTTTCTTT.

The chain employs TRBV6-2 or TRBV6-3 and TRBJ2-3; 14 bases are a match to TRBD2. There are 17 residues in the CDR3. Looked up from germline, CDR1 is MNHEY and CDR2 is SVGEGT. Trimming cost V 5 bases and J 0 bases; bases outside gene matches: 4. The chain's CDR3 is CASSRTSGGPSTDTQYF. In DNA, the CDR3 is TGTGCCAGCAGTAGGACTAGCGGGGGGCCTAGCACAGATACGCAGTATTTT.

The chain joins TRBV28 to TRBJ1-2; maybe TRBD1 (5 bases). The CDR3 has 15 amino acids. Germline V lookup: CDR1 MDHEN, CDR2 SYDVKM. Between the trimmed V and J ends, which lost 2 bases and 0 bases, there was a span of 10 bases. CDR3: CASSLGQGANYGYTF. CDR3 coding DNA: TGTGCCAGCAGTTTAGGCCAGGGAGCTAACTATGGCTACACCTTC.

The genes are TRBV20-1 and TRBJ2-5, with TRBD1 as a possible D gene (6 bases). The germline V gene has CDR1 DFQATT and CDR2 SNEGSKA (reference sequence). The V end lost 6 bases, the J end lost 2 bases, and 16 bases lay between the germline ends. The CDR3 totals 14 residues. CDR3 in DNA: TGCAGTGCACAGGGAACAGGGAAACAAGAGACCCAGTACTTC. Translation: CSAQGTGKQETQYF.

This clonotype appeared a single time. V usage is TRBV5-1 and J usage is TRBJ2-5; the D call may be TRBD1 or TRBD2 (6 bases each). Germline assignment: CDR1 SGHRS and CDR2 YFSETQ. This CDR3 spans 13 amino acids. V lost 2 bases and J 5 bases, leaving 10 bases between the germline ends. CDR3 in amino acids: CASSFPGAETQYF. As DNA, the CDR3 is TGCGCCAGCAGCTTTCCGGGGGCGGAGACCCAGTACTTC.

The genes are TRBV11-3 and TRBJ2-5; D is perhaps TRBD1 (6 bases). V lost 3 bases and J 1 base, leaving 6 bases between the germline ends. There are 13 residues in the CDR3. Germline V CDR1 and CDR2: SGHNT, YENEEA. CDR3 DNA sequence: TGTGCCAGCAGCTTGGACAGCCAAGAGACCCAGTACTTC. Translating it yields CASSLDSQETQYF.

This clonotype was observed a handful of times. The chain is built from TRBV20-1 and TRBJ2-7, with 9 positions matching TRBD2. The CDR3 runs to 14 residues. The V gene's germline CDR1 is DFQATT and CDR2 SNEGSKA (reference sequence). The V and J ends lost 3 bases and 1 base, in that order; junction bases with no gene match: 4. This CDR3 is CSARVLAGSYEQYF. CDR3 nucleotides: TGCAGTGCTAGGGTCCTAGCGGGGTCCTACGAGCAGTACTTC.

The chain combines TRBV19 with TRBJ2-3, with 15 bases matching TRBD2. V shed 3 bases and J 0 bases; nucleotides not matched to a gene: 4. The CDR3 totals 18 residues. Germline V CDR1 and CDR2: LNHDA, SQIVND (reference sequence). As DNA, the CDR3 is TGTGCCAGTAGTATCGGACTAGCGGGGGGGATTAGCACAGATACGCAGTATTTT. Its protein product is CASSIGLAGGISTDTQYF.

This CDR3 is CASSLRSTGENQPQHF. The CDR3 nucleotides are TGTGCCAGCAGCTTGCGCTCGACAGGTGAGAATCAGCCCCAGCATTTT. V usage is TRBV5-5 and J usage is TRBJ1-5, with D perhaps matching TRBD1 (6 bases). The CDR3 extends over 16 amino acids. Trimming pared 1 base from V and 4 bases from J, leaving 15 bases between. The germline gives CDR1 SGHKS, CDR2 YYEKEE (reference sequence).

For the CDR3, the DNA is TGTGCCAGCAGTGAAGCAGGGCTGTATGACTATGGCTACACCTTC. Translating gives CASSEAGLYDYGYTF. This chain connects TRBV6-1 to TRBJ1-2; D ambiguous. This CDR3 is built from 15 residues. The germline gives CDR1 MNHNS, CDR2 SASEGT. V was shortened by 0 bases and J by 3 bases, with 11 bases between the two germline ends.

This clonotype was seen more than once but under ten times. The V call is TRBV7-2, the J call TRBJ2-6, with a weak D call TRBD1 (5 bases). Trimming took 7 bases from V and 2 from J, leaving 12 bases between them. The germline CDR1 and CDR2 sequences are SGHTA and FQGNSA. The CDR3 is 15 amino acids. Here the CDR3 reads CASNKVGPGANVLTF. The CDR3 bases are TGTGCCAGCAATAAAGTGGGGCCTGGGGCCAACGTCCTGACTTTC.

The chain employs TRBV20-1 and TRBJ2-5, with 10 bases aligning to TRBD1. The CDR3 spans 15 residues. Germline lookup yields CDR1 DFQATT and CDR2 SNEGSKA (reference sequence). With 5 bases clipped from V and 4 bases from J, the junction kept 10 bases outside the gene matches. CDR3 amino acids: CSAPPVDRGRETQYF. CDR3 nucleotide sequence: TGCAGTGCTCCCCCTGTAGACAGGGGGCGAGAGACCCAGTACTTC.

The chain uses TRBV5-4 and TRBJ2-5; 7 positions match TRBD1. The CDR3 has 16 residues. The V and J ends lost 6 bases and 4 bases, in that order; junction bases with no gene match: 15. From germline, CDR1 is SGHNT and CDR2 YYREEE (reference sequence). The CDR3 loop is CASTSDLTGFGETQYF. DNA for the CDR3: TGTGCCAGCACCAGTGACCTGACAGGGTTCGGAGAGACCCAGTACTTC. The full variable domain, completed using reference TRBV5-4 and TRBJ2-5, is ETGVTQSPTHLIKTRGQQVTLRCSSQSGHNTVSWYQQALGQGPQFIFQYYREEENGRGNFPPRFSGLQFPNYSSELNVNALELDDSALYLCASTSDLTGFGETQYFGPGTRLLVL.